This T cell receptor beta chain originates from a study of T cells in Graves' hyperthyroidism and ophthalmopathy. Points from the study as a whole: Stable hyperthyroidism was told apart from ophthalmopathy by a model built on 13 V-J features.

With regard to this clonotype: Its antigen is unidentified.

Template material for amplifying TCR beta CDR3 regions consisted of RNA transcripts. Carried out on the TCR CDR3, a first-round RT-PCR used the HTBI primer set. TCRdb reanalysed the multiplex PCR reads using MiXCR and keeps one entry per CDR3 protein. The sample lists about 380,000 distinct CDR3 sequences; approximately 13% were seen once. Trimming removed 2 bases from V and 6 bases from J; junction bases left unmatched: 9. Germline values: CDR1 MDHEN, CDR2 SYDVKM. The CDR3 runs to 17 residues. Lactation, pregnancy, other autoimmune disease or uncontrolled infection led to exclusion of patients. V and J are TRBV28 and TRBJ2-3; 12 bases are a match to TRBD2. The TCR originated in a woman between 55 and 75 years old with Graves' hyperthyroidism. The material sequenced was blood. The CDR3 spells CASSLHPPGLAGDTQYF. As DNA, the CDR3 is TGTGCCAGCAGTTTACACCCGCCTGGACTAGCGGGGGATACGCAGTATTTT.